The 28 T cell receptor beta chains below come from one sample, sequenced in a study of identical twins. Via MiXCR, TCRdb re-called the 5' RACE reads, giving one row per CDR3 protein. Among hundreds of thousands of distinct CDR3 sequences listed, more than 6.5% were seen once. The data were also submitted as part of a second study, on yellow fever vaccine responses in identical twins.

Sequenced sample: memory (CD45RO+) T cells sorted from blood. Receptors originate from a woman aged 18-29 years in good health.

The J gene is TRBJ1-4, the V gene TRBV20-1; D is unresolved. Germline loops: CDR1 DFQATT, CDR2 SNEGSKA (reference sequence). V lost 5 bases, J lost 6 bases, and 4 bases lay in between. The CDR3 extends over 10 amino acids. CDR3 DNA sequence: TGCAGTGCTTTGGATGAAAAACTGTTTTTT. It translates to CSALDEKLFF.

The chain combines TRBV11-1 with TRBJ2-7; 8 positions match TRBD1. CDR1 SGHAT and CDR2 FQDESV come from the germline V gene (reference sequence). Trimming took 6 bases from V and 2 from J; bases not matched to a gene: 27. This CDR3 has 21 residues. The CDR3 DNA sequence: TGTGCCAGCAGGCTCCGACAGGGGTCGTGGCTAGCCGAATTCGCAACCTACGAGCAGTACTTC. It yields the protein CASRLRQGSWLAEFATYEQYF. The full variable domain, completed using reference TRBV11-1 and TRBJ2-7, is EAEVAQSPRYKITEKSQAVAFWCDPISGHATLYWYRQILGQGPELLVQFQDESVVDDSQLPKDRFSAERLKGVDSTLKIQPAELGDSAMYLCASRLRQGSWLAEFATYEQYFGPGTRLTVT.

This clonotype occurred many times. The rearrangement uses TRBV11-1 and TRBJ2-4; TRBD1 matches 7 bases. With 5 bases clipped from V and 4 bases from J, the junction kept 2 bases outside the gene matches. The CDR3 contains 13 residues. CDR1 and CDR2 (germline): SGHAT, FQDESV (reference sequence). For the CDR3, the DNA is TGTGCCAGCAGCCAGGGACAGAAAAACATTCAGTACTTC. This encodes CASSQGQKNIQYF. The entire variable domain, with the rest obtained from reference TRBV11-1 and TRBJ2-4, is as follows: EAEVAQSPRYKITEKSQAVAFWCDPISGHATLYWYRQILGQGPELLVQFQDESVVDDSQLPKDRFSAERLKGVDSTLKIQPAELGDSAMYLCASSQGQKNIQYFGAGTRLSVL.

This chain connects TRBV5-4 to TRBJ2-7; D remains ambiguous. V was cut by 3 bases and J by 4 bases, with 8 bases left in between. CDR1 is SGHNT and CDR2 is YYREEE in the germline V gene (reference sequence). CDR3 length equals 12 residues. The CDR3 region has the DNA TGTGCCAGCAGCTCAGAGGCTTACGAGCAGTACTTC. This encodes CASSSEAYEQYF.

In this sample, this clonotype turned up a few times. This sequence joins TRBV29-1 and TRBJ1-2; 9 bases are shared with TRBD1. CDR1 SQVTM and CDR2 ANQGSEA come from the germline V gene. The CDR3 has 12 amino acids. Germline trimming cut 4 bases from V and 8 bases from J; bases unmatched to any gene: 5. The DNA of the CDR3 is TGCAGCGTTGGGACAGGGGTCTTGGGCTACACCTTC. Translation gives CSVGTGVLGYTF.

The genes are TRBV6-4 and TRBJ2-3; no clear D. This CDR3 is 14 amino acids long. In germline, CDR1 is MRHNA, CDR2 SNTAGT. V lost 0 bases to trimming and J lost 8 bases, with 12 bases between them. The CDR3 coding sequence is TGTGCCAGCAGTGACTCGCCGGTGGGTCGTACGCAGTATTTT. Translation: CASSDSPVGRTQYF.

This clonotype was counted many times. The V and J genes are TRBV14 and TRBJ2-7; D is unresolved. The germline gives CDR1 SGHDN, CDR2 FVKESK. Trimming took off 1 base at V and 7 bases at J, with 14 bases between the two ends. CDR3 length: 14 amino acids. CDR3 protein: CASSQGVRSEEQYF. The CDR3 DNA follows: TGTGCCAGCAGCCAAGGTGTGCGGTCTGAAGAGCAGTACTTC.

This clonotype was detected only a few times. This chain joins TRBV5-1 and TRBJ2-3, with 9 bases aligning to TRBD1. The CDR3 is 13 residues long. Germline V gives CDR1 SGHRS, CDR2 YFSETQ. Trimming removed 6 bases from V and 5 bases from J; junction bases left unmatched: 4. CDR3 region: CASKGQGRDTQYF. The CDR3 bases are TGCGCCAGCAAGGGACAGGGTAGAGATACGCAGTATTTT. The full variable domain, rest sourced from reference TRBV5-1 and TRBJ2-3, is KAGVTQTPRYLIKTRGQQVTLSCSPISGHRSVSWYQQTPGQGLQFLFEYFSETQRNKGNFPGRFSGRQFSNSRSEMNVSTLELGDSALYLCASKGQGRDTQYFGPGTRLTVL.

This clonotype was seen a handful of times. In nucleotides, the CDR3 is TGTGCCAGCAGCCAAGTTGGGCAGGGGCTTACTAACTATGGCTACACCTTC. Translating it yields CASSQVGQGLTNYGYTF. The chain carries TRBV4-2 and TRBJ1-2; possible D gene TRBD1, 6 bases. V was shortened by 1 base and J by 0 bases, with 15 bases between the two germline ends. This CDR3 region has 17 residues. Germline V CDR1 and CDR2: LGHNA, YNFKEQ.

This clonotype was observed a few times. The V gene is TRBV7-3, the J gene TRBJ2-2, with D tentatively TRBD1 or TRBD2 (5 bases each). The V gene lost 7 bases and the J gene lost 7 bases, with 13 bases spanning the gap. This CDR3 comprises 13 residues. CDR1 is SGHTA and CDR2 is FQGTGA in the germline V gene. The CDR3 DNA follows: TGTGCCAGCACCCGGGGCGCAGGCGGGGAGCTGTTTTTT. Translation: CASTRGAGGELFF.

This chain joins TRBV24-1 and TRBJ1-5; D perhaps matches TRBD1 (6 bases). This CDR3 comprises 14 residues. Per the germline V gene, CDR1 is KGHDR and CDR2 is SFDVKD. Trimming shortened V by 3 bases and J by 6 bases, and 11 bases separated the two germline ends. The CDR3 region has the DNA TGTGCCACCAGTGATGATTCGACAGGTCAGCCCCAGCATTTT. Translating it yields CATSDDSTGQPQHF.

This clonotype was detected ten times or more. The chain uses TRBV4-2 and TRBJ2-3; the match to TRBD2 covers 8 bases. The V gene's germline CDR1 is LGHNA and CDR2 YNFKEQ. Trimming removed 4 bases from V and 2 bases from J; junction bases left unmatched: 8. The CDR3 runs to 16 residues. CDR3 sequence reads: CASSPLAAGVTDTQYF. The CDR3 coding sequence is TGTGCCAGCAGCCCTCTCGCAGCGGGAGTCACAGATACGCAGTATTTT.

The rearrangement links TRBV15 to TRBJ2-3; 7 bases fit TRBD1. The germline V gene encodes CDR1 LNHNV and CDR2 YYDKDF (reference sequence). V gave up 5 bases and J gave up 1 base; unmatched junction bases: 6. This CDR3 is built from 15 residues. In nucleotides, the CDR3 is TGTGCCACCAGCGGCAACAGGGGTGGCACAGATACGCAGTATTTT. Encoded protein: CATSGNRGGTDTQYF.

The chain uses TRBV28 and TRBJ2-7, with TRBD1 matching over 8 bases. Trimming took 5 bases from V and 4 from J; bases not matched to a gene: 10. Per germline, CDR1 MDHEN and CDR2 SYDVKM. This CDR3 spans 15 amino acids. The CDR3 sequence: CASSQQGVVGYEQYF. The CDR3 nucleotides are TGTGCCAGCAGTCAACAGGGGGTCGTAGGGTACGAGCAGTACTTC. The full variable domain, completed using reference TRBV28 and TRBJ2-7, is DVKVTQSSRYLVKRTGEKVFLECVQDMDHENMFWYRQDPGLGLRLIYFSYDVKMKEKGDIPEGYSVSREKKERFSLILESASTNQTSMYLCASSQQGVVGYEQYFGPGTRLTVT.

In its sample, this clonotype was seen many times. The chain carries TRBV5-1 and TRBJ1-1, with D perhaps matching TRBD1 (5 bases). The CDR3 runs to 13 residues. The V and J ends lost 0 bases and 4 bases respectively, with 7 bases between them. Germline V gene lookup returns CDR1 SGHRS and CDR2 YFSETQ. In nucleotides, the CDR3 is TGCGCCAGCAGCTTGGAAGGGGTCACTGAAGCTTTCTTT. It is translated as CASSLEGVTEAFF. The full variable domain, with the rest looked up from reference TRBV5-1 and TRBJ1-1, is KAGVTQTPRYLIKTRGQQVTLSCSPISGHRSVSWYQQTPGQGLQFLFEYFSETQRNKGNFPGRFSGRQFSNSRSEMNVSTLELGDSALYLCASSLEGVTEAFFGQGTRLTVV.

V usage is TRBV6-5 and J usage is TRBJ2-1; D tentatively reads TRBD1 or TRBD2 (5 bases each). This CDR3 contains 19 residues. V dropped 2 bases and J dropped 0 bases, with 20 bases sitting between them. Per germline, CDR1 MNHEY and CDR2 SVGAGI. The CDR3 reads CASSYGGAPIWSSYNEQFF. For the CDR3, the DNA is TGTGCCAGCAGTTACGGGGGAGCTCCCATTTGGAGCTCCTACAATGAGCAGTTCTTC.

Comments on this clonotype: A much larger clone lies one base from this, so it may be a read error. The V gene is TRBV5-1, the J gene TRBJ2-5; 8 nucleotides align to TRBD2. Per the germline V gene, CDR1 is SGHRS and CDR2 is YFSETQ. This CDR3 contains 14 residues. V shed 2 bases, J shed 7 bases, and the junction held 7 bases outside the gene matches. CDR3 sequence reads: CASSLSGGKGTQYF. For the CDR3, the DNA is TGCGCCAGCAGCTTAAGCGGGGGAAAAGGGACCCAGTACTTC.

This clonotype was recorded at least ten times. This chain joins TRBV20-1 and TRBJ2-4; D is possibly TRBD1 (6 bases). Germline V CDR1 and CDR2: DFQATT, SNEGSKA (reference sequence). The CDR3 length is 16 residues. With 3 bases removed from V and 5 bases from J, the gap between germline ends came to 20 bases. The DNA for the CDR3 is TGCAGTGCTAGCCCACTACAGGGACGTGCCGAAAACATTCAGTACTTC. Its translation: CSASPLQGRAENIQYF.

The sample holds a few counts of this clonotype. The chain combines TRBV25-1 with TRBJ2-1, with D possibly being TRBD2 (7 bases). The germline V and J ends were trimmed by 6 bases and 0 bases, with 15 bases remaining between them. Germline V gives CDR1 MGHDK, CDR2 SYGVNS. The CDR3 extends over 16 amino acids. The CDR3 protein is CASRGASGSSYNEQFF. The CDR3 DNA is TGTGCCAGCAGGGGGGCTAGCGGAAGCTCCTACAATGAGCAGTTCTTC.

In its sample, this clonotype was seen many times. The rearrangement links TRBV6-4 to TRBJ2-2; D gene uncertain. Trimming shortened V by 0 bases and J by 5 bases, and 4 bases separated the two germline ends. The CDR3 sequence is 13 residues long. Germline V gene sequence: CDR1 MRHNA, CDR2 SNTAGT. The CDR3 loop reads CASSDSATGELFF. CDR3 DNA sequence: TGTGCCAGCAGTGACTCGGCGACCGGGGAGCTGTTTTTT.

CDR3 sequence reads: CSAPHRGQGGEAFF. The CDR3 coding sequence is TGCAGTGCTCCGCACAGGGGGCAAGGGGGCGAAGCTTTCTTT. J is TRBJ1-1 and V is TRBV20-1, with 9 bases aligning to TRBD1. The germline CDR1 and CDR2 sequences are DFQATT and SNEGSKA (reference sequence). Unmatched junction bases numbered 12, after V lost 5 bases and J lost 8 bases. This CDR3 spans 14 amino acids.

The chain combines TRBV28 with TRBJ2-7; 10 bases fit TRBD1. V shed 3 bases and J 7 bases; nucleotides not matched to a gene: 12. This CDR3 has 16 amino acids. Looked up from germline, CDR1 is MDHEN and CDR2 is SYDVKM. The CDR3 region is CASSLSRWDRGQEQYF. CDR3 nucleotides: TGTGCCAGCAGTTTGTCTCGGTGGGACAGGGGCCAAGAGCAGTACTTC.

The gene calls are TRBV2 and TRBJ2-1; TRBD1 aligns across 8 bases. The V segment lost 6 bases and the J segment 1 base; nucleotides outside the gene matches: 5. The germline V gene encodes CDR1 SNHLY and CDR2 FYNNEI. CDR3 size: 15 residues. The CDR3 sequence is CASSPTGGSYNEQFF. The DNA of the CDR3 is TGTGCCAGCAGCCCAACAGGGGGTTCCTACAATGAGCAGTTCTTC.

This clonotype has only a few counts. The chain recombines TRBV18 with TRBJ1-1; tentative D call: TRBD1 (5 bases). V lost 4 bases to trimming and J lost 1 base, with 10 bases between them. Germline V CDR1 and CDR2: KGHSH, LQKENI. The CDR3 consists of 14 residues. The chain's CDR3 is CASSLRTTNTEAFF. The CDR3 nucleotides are TGTGCCAGCTCACTTCGGACAACGAACACTGAAGCTTTCTTT. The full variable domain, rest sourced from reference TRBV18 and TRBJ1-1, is NAGVMQNPRHLVRRRGQEARLRCSPMKGHSHVYWYRQLPEEGLKFMVYLQKENIIDESGMPKERFSAEFPKEGPSILRIQQVVRGDSAAYFCASSLRTTNTEAFFGQGTRLTVV.

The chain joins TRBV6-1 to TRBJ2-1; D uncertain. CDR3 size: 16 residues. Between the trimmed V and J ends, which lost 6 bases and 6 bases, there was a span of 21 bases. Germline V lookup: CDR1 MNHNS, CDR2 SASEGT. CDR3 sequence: CASSHLDGAFLNEQFF. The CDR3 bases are TGTGCCAGCAGCCACCTAGACGGTGCCTTTCTCAATGAGCAGTTCTTC.

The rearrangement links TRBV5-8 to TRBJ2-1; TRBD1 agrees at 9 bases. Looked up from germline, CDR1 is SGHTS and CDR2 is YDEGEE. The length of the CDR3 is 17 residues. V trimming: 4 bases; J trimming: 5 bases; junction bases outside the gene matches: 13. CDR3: CASSLQSGTGWNNEQFF. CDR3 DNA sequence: TGTGCCAGCAGCCTTCAATCCGGGACAGGGTGGAACAATGAGCAGTTCTTC.

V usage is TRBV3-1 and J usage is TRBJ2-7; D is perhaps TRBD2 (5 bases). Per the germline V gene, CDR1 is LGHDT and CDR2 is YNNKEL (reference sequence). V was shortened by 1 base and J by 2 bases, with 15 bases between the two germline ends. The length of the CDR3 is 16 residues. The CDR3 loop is CASSQGASGSPYEQYF. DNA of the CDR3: TGTGCCAGCAGCCAAGGCGCGAGCGGTAGCCCCTACGAGCAGTACTTC.

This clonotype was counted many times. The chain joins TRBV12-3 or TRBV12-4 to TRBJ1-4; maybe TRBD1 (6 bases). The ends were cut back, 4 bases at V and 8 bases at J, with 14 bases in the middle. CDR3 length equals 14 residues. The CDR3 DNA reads TGTGCCAGCAGTTCGTTCCGGGGGCAGGAAAAACTGTTTTTT. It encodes CASSSFRGQEKLFF.